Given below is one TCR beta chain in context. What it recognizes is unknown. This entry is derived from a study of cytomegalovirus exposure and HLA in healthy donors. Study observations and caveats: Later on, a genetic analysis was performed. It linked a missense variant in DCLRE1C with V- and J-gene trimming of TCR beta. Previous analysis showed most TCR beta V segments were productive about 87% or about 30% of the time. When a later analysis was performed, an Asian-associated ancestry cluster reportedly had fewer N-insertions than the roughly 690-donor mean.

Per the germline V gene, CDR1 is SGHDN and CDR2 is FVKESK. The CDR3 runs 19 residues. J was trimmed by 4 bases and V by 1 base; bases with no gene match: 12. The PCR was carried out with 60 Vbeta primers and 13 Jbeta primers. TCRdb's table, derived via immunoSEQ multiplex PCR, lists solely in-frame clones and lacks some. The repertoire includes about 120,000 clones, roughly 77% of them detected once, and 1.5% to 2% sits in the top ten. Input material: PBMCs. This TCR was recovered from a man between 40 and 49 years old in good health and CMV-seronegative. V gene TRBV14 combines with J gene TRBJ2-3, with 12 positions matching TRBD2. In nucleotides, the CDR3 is TGTGCCAGCAGCCAAGCCAAAGCCTGGACTAGCGGGGTTGCAGATACGCAGTATTTT. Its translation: CASSQAKAWTSGVADTQYF.